One sample yielded the 28 T cell receptor beta chains listed below, sequenced in a study of cytomegalovirus exposure and HLA in healthy donors. 13 Jbeta primers and 60 Vbeta primers were used for the PCR. Libraries were prepared by immunoSEQ multiplex PCR; TCRdb keeps only in-frame clonotypes and omits some of them. This table has about 130,000 clones, 79% appearing once. Sample: PBMCs. The source is a male donor in good health and CMV-seronegative.

This clone was seen a handful of times. The chain joins TRBV6-1 to TRBJ1-1, with unresolved D. The CDR3 spans 14 residues. The germline V and J ends were trimmed by 6 bases and 3 bases, with 14 bases remaining between them. Germline-derived CDR1 and CDR2 are MNHNS and SASEGT. The CDR3 DNA follows: TGTGCCAGCAGAGGTGGAGGTTGGGACACTGAAGCTTTCTTT. It codes for CASRGGGWDTEAFF.

The V call is TRBV6-1, the J call TRBJ1-6; D is unresolved. The V and J ends lost 0 bases and 0 bases respectively, with 6 bases between them. Germline CDR1 and CDR2: MNHNS and SASEGT. CDR3 size: 16 residues. CDR3 amino acids: CASSEASFSYNSPLHF. The CDR3 DNA reads as TGTGCCAGCAGTGAAGCGAGTTTCTCCTATAATTCACCCCTCCACTTT.

The chain recombines TRBV5-1 with TRBJ2-5, with D perhaps TRBD2 (5 bases). This CDR3 contains 14 residues. Deletions cut 4 bases from V and 5 bases from J, with 15 bases between. Germline V CDR1 and CDR2: SGHRS, YFSETQ. The CDR3 region is CASSLRLAVETQYF. CDR3 in DNA: TGCGCCAGCAGCCTGCGGCTAGCTGTGGAGACCCAGTACTTC.

This chain uses TRBV5-1 with TRBJ2-5, with 11 bases lining up with TRBD2. Losses at the gene ends were 4 bases for V and 4 bases for J; bases not matched to a gene: 12. The length of the CDR3 is 17 residues. Germline lookup yields CDR1 SGHRS and CDR2 YFSETQ. CDR3 amino acids: CASSTSRLAGNGETQYF. CDR3 coding DNA: TGCGCCAGCAGCACCAGCAGACTAGCGGGGAATGGAGAGACCCAGTACTTC.

Worth noting for this clone: At one of its ends the junction is not consistent with the germline gene, which may arise from a read error. Different DNA sequences within this sample yield the same CDR3. The chain uses TRBV7-9 and TRBJ2-7; the D is unclear. The CDR3 consists of 12 residues. Germline loops: CDR1 SEHNR, CDR2 FQNEAQ (reference sequence). The CDR3 sequence: CSSSLDPNEQYF. The CDR3 DNA sequence: TGTTCCAGCAGCTTAGACCCTAACGAGCAGTACTTC. Together with reference TRBV7-9 and TRBJ2-7, the CDR3 gives the full variable domain: DTGVSQNPRHKITKRGQNVTFRCDPISEHNRLYWYRQTLGQGPEFLTYFQNEAQLEKSRLLSDRFSAERPKGSFSTLEIQRTEQGDSAMYLCSSSLDPNEQYFGPGTRLTVT.

The chain joins TRBV14 to TRBJ2-7; possible D gene TRBD2, 5 bases. V was shortened by 1 base and J by 12 bases, with 13 bases between the two germline ends. Germline V gene data show CDR1 as SGHDN and CDR2 as FVKESK. There are 12 residues in the CDR3. This CDR3 is CASSQVYGNPYF. The CDR3 DNA is TGTGCCAGCAGCCAAGTCTACGGGAACCCGTACTTC.

The chain recombines TRBV6-5 with TRBJ2-3; D is possibly TRBD2 (6 bases). The CDR3 is 15 amino acids. V was shortened by 4 bases and J by 2 bases, with 13 bases between the two germline ends. Germline V gene sequence: CDR1 MNHEY, CDR2 SVGAGI. The CDR3 DNA follows: TGTGCCAGCAGTTTCGGCGGGACCCACACAGATACGCAGTATTTT. Its translation: CASSFGGTHTDTQYF.

This sequence joins TRBV6-5 and TRBJ2-5; 12 nucleotides line up with TRBD2. CDR1 MNHEY and CDR2 SVGAGI come from the germline V gene. The ends lost 5 bases at V and 5 bases at J; junction bases unmatched: 3. The length of the CDR3 is 14 residues. This chain's CDR3 is CASSRTSGAETQYF. CDR3 coding DNA: TGTGCCAGCAGTCGGACTAGCGGGGCGGAGACCCAGTACTTC.

The J gene is TRBJ1-2, the V gene TRBV6-6, with 7 bases fitting TRBD1. The junction had 9 bases not matched to a gene; V was cut back by 2 bases and J by 6 bases. CDR3 size: 15 residues. Germline V CDR1 and CDR2: MNHNY, SVGAGI (reference sequence). The CDR3, as DNA: TGTGCCAGCAGTTACGCCGACAGGGAGAGGGATGGCTACACCTTC. Encoded protein: CASSYADRERDGYTF.

The chain joins TRBV28 to TRBJ1-5; no firm D call. Germline V gene data show CDR1 as MDHEN and CDR2 as SYDVKM. V was pared by 3 bases and J by 8 bases, with 14 bases between. The CDR3 is 14 residues long. Here the CDR3 reads CASSLVQREKPQHF. The CDR3 DNA reads TGTGCCAGCAGTTTGGTTCAAAGGGAGAAGCCCCAGCATTTT.

The genes are TRBV6-8 and TRBJ2-5; the match to TRBD2 covers 9 bases. With V trimmed by 6 bases and J by 4 bases, 12 bases remained unmatched. Germline-derived CDR1 and CDR2 are MNHGY and SAAAGT. The CDR3 loop spans 16 amino acids. CDR3 nucleotide sequence: TGTGCCAGCAGCCCATCCTCGGATAGCGGGGGAGAGACCCAGTACTTC. Protein: CASSPSSDSGGETQYF.

The J gene is TRBJ2-7, the V gene TRBV18; D perhaps matches TRBD1 (7 bases). The germline V and J ends were trimmed by 3 bases and 6 bases, with 12 bases remaining between them. CDR1 and CDR2 from the germline V gene are KGHSH and LQKENI. This CDR3 region has 13 residues. The CDR3 is CASSPNRGGEQYF. The CDR3 DNA reads TGTGCCAGCTCACCGAACAGGGGAGGCGAGCAGTACTTC.

This clone occurred a few times. V usage is TRBV5-5 and J usage is TRBJ2-7, with D tentatively TRBD1 (6 bases). The CDR3 covers 13 residues. Trimming pared 4 bases from V and 3 bases from J, leaving 11 bases between. Germline V CDR1 and CDR2: SGHKS, YYEKEE (reference sequence). This CDR3 reads CASSTPDSYEQYF. The CDR3 coding sequence is TGTGCCAGCAGCACCCCGGACAGCTACGAGCAGTACTTC.

The sample holds a few counts of this clone. This specimen includes other DNA sequences encoding the same CDR3. The chain employs TRBV9 and TRBJ1-3; D gene unclear. Trimming took 3 bases from V and 0 from J, leaving 10 bases between them. The CDR3 covers 15 residues. The germline CDR1 and CDR2 sequences are SGDLS and YYNGEE. CDR3 sequence reads: CASSDSGFSGNTIYF. The CDR3 DNA sequence: TGTGCCAGCAGCGACTCGGGGTTCTCTGGAAACACCATATATTTT.

This chain connects TRBV9 to TRBJ2-1; TRBD2 matches 11 bases. CDR3 size: 15 residues. The J segment lost 2 bases and the V segment lost 5 bases, leaving 3 bases of the junction unmatched. Per the germline V gene, CDR1 is SGDLS and CDR2 is YYNGEE. CDR3 DNA sequence: TGTGCCAGCAGTTATAGCGGGGGGGCCTACAATGAGCAGTTCTTC. Encoded protein: CASSYSGGAYNEQFF.

The chain has TRBV5-1 and TRBJ2-6; TRBD2 might be the D (5 bases). Germline assignment: CDR1 SGHRS and CDR2 YFSETQ. Trimming removed 2 bases from V and 4 bases from J, with 10 bases in between. The CDR3 is 15 amino acids. The CDR3 protein is CASSLGGPGANVLTF. CDR3 bases: TGCGCCAGCAGCTTAGGCGGGCCAGGGGCCAACGTCCTGACTTTC.

J is TRBJ1-1 and V is TRBV2; D gene ambiguous. Trimming stripped 4 bases from V and 6 bases from J, with 12 bases between. The CDR3 spans 13 residues. Germline V lookup: CDR1 SNHLY, CDR2 FYNNEI. CDR3 residues: CASSVENRAEAFF. CDR3 bases: TGTGCCAGCAGTGTGGAGAACCGCGCTGAAGCTTTCTTT. The variable domain in full, completed from reference TRBV2 and TRBJ1-1, reads EPEVTQTPSHQVTQMGQEVILRCVPISNHLYFYWYRQILGQKVEFLVSFYNNEISEKSEIFDDQFSVERPDGSNFTLKIRSTKLEDSAMYFCASSVENRAEAFFGQGTRLTVV.

V gene TRBV19 combines with J gene TRBJ1-6, with TRBD1 matching over 10 bases. The CDR3 consists of 14 residues. The trim removed 6 bases at V and 8 bases at J, leaving 4 bases unmatched. Germline CDR1 and CDR2: LNHDA and SQIVND (reference sequence). The CDR3 bases are TGTGCCAGTAGAGCCGGGACAGGGGATTCACCCCTCCACTTT. Translated, it gives CASRAGTGDSPLHF.

The chain couples TRBV19 to TRBJ1-1; 7 positions match TRBD1. Germline V CDR1 and CDR2: LNHDA, SQIVND (reference sequence). V lost 0 bases to trimming and J lost 3 bases; unmatched junction nucleotides: 4. The CDR3 length is 15 residues. The CDR3 nucleotides read TGTGCCAGTAGTATAGATTACAGGGGAGACACTGAAGCTTTCTTT. Residues: CASSIDYRGDTEAFF.

This chain links TRBV7-2 with TRBJ2-7; 11 positions match TRBD2. The V gene's germline CDR1 is SGHTA and CDR2 FQGNSA. J lost 7 bases, V lost 5 bases, and 16 bases had no gene match. The CDR3 runs to 17 residues. CDR3 loop: CASSPRASGGPAREQYF. CDR3 sequence (DNA): TGTGCCAGCAGCCCGCGCGCTAGCGGGGGGCCGGCGCGAGAGCAGTACTTC.

The sample holds a few counts of this clone. The chain links TRBV5-6 to TRBJ1-6; D possibly corresponds to TRBD1 (5 bases). Between the trimmed V and J ends, which lost 2 bases and 7 bases, there was a span of 10 bases. Germline V gene data show CDR1 as SGHDT and CDR2 as YYEEEE. This CDR3 is built from 14 residues. Here the CDR3 DNA reads TGTGCCAGCAGCTTAAGGGGCTCGAATTCACCCCTCCACTTT. Amino acid sequence: CASSLRGSNSPLHF.

For the CDR3, the DNA is TGTGCCAGCAGCCCTAATTTTACCGGGACAATGAACACTGAAGCTTTCTTT. Protein product: CASSPNFTGTMNTEAFF. The chain has TRBV5-6 and TRBJ1-1; perhaps TRBD1 as D (6 bases). Per germline, CDR1 SGHDT and CDR2 YYEEEE. This CDR3 spans 17 amino acids. Trimming removed 4 bases from V and 0 bases from J, with 19 bases in between.

This clone has only a few counts. The chain combines TRBV18 with TRBJ2-1; D is unresolved. Germline V gives CDR1 KGHSH, CDR2 LQKENI. The V gene lost 2 bases and the J gene lost 8 bases, with 7 bases spanning the gap. This CDR3 contains 12 residues. CDR3 DNA: TGTGCCAGCTCACCATCGTCGGATGAGCAGTTCTTC. Encoded protein: CASSPSSDEQFF.

This chain uses TRBV12-5 with TRBJ1-5; tentatively, D is TRBD1 (6 bases). With 2 bases removed from V and 0 bases from J, the gap between germline ends came to 11 bases. The CDR3 runs 16 residues. Germline CDR1 and CDR2: LGHNT and FRNRAP. The CDR3 reads CASGLTGMGSNQPQHF. CDR3 DNA sequence: TGTGCTAGTGGTTTGACAGGGATGGGTAGCAATCAGCCCCAGCATTTT. Looking up the rest from reference TRBV12-5 and TRBJ1-5 gives the full variable domain: DARVTQTPRHKVTEMGQEVTMRCQPILGHNTVFWYRQTMMQGLELLAYFRNRAPLDDSGMPKDRFSAEMPDATLATLKIQPSEPRDSAVYFCASGLTGMGSNQPQHFGDGTRLSIL.

The rearrangement joins TRBV4-3 to TRBJ2-4, with TRBD2 matching over 8 bases. The CDR3 consists of 15 residues. With V trimmed by 1 base and J by 7 bases, 6 bases remained unmatched. Germline V gene data show CDR1 as LGHNA and CDR2 as YSLEER. CDR3 amino acids: CASSQGSGGPNIQYF. The CDR3 DNA is TGCGCCAGCAGCCAAGGCAGCGGGGGCCCTAACATTCAGTACTTC.

The chain combines TRBV5-5 with TRBJ2-7; the match to TRBD2 covers 7 bases. The CDR3 loop spans 16 amino acids. Trimming cost V 3 bases and J 1 base; bases outside gene matches: 10. Germline-derived CDR1 and CDR2 are SGHKS and YYEKEE (reference sequence). As DNA, the CDR3 is TGTGCCAGCAGCTCGGTGGTGGGGGGGGGATCCTACGAGCAGTACTTC. It is translated as CASSSVVGGGSYEQYF.

The chain employs TRBV4-3 and TRBJ1-6, with D possibly TRBD1 on 6 matching bases. V was clipped by 5 bases and J by 1 base, with 18 bases between them. This CDR3 has 18 residues. Germline-derived CDR1 and CDR2 are LGHNA and YSLEER. The CDR3 loop reads CASSSSGQGISYNSPLHF. CDR3 DNA: TGCGCCAGCAGCTCCTCGGGTCAGGGGATATCCTATAATTCACCCCTCCACTTT.

This chain uses TRBV10-2 with TRBJ2-3; D may be TRBD2 (6 bases). This CDR3 has 15 amino acids. Germline CDR1 and CDR2: WSHSY and SAAADI. V was shortened by 1 base and J by 1 base, with 9 bases between the two germline ends. CDR3 DNA: TGCGCCAGCAGTGAGTTTAGCGGAGGCACAGATACGCAGTATTTT. Amino acid sequence: CASSEFSGGTDTQYF.